The next 19 T cell receptor beta chains were all read from a single sample in a study of blood T cell repertoires in COVID-19. Method: immunoSEQ multiplex PCR; TCRdb's copy keeps in-frame clones and lacks some. The profile shows some 260,000 clones, around 80% of them singletons. The sequenced sample consisted of peripheral blood. The receptors were gathered from a woman between 40 and 50 years old with active or convalescent COVID-19.

This chain uses TRBV5-1 with TRBJ1-1; 7 nucleotides agree with TRBD1. This CDR3 is built from 13 residues. The J segment lost 1 base and the V segment lost 4 bases, leaving 1 base of the junction unmatched. Per germline, CDR1 SGHRS and CDR2 YFSETQ. DNA of the CDR3: TGCGCCAGCAGCCGGGACAGGAACACTGAAGCTTTCTTT. This codes for CASSRDRNTEAFF.

The chain carries TRBV2 and TRBJ2-5, with 7 bases identical to TRBD1. Trimming removed 2 bases from V and 2 bases from J; junction bases left unmatched: 5. The germline CDR1 and CDR2 sequences are SNHLY and FYNNEI. The CDR3 sequence is 15 residues long. CDR3 sequence: CASSESRTGQETQYF. CDR3 coding DNA: TGTGCCAGCAGTGAATCGAGGACAGGACAAGAGACCCAGTACTTC.

The rearrangement joins TRBV5-1 to TRBJ2-3; 7 positions agree with TRBD1. Germline values: CDR1 SGHRS, CDR2 YFSETQ. The CDR3 length is 15 residues. With 3 bases clipped from V and 0 bases from J, the junction kept 4 bases outside the gene matches. The CDR3 bases are TGCGCCAGCAGCTCCTGGGACAGCAGCACAGATACGCAGTATTTT. This gives the protein CASSSWDSSTDTQYF.

This clone has ten or more counts. Different DNA sequences within this sample yield the same CDR3. The rearrangement uses TRBV5-1 and TRBJ2-1; TRBD2 matches 8 bases. This CDR3 has 14 amino acids. From germline, CDR1 is SGHRS and CDR2 YFSETQ. Trimming took 4 bases from V and 4 from J; bases not matched to a gene: 4. The CDR3 nucleotides read TGCGCCAGCAGCCTCAGCGGGGGTTACAATGAGCAGTTCTTC. This gives the protein CASSLSGGYNEQFF. The variable domain in full, with the rest retrieved from reference TRBV5-1 and TRBJ2-1, is KAGVTQTPRYLIKTRGQQVTLSCSPISGHRSVSWYQQTPGQGLQFLFEYFSETQRNKGNFPGRFSGRQFSNSRSEMNVSTLELGDSALYLCASSLSGGYNEQFFGPGTRLTVL.

The V call is TRBV15, the J call TRBJ2-3; TRBD1 might be the D (6 bases). CDR3 size: 17 residues. Per the germline V gene, CDR1 is LNHNV and CDR2 is YYDKDF (reference sequence). The ends were cut back, 0 bases at V and 5 bases at J, with 18 bases in the middle. Here the CDR3 reads CATSRDWGRGRKDTQYF. The CDR3, as DNA: TGTGCCACCAGCAGAGATTGGGGCAGGGGTCGAAAAGATACGCAGTATTTT.

This sequence joins TRBV11-1 and TRBJ2-2; D not certain. Germline lookup yields CDR1 SGHAT and CDR2 FQDESV (reference sequence). V shed 1 base and J shed 6 bases, with 6 bases lying between them. This CDR3 has 13 amino acids. The CDR3 loop is CASSLEFAGELFF. The DNA of the CDR3 is TGTGCCAGCAGCTTAGAATTCGCCGGGGAGCTGTTTTTT.

The chain carries TRBV11-1 and TRBJ1-1; a possible D gene is TRBD1 (5 bases). V was shortened by 10 bases and J by 0 bases, with 21 bases between the two germline ends. CDR3 length: 16 amino acids. The V gene's germline CDR1 is SGHAT and CDR2 FQDESV (reference sequence). In DNA, the CDR3 is TGTGCCACCCTACCGCAGGGCCCCAGCATGAACACTGAAGCTTTCTTT. Protein product: CATLPQGPSMNTEAFF. The full variable domain, rest sourced from reference TRBV11-1 and TRBJ1-1, is EAEVAQSPRYKITEKSQAVAFWCDPISGHATLYWYRQILGQGPELLVQFQDESVVDDSQLPKDRFSAERLKGVDSTLKIQPAELGDSAMYLCATLPQGPSMNTEAFFGQGTRLTVV.

The chain recombines TRBV10-3 with TRBJ2-3, with D perhaps matching TRBD2 (7 bases). The germline gives CDR1 ENHRY, CDR2 SYGVKD. CDR3 size: 12 residues. The germline V and J ends were trimmed by 8 bases and 5 bases, with 11 bases remaining between them. This CDR3 reads CAIGGAEDTQYF. CDR3 nucleotide sequence: TGTGCCATCGGGGGGGCCGAAGATACGCAGTATTTT.

This clone came up once. The chain combines TRBV30 with TRBJ1-5; 7 positions agree with TRBD1. The CDR3 is made up of 13 amino acids. Per germline, CDR1 GTSNPN and CDR2 SVGIG (reference sequence). V lost 5 bases and J lost 4; bases outside the gene matches: 5. CDR3 nucleotides: TGTGCCTGGGGGACAGTCGCAAATCAGCCCCAGCATTTT. This codes for CAWGTVANQPQHF.

The chain carries TRBV11-3 and TRBJ2-3; 8 bases match TRBD1. The CDR3 runs 12 residues. V gave up 4 bases and J gave up 10 bases; unmatched junction bases: 4. Germline values: CDR1 SGHNT, CDR2 YENEEA. The CDR3 loop is CASSSDRAPQYF. The CDR3 DNA is TGTGCCAGCAGCTCGGACAGGGCCCCGCAGTATTTT.

The chain is built from TRBV15 and TRBJ2-4; 8 bases map to TRBD2. Per the germline V gene, CDR1 is LNHNV and CDR2 is YYDKDF (reference sequence). The CDR3 covers 15 residues. V lost 3 bases to trimming and J lost 5 bases; unmatched junction nucleotides: 6. CDR3 sequence reads: CATSSHGGGQNIQYF. The CDR3 DNA sequence: TGTGCCACCAGCAGCCACGGGGGGGGCCAAAACATTCAGTACTTC.

The chain combines TRBV9 with TRBJ2-7; TRBD1 is a possible D gene (6 bases). V lost 3 bases and J lost 6, with 13 bases in between. The CDR3 has 13 amino acids. The germline gives CDR1 SGDLS, CDR2 YYNGEE. The DNA for the CDR3 is TGTGCCAGCAGCGACCACTCCAGGGGCGAGCAGTACTTC. Protein: CASSDHSRGEQYF. The variable domain in full, completed from reference TRBV9 and TRBJ2-7, reads DSGVTQTPKHLITATGQRVTLRCSPRSGDLSVYWYQQSLDQGLQFLIQYYNGEERAKGNILERFSAQQFPDLHSELNLSSLELGDSALYFCASSDHSRGEQYFGPGTRLTVT.

The CDR3 protein is CASSPTGAGQGRTDTQYF. The CDR3 nucleotides read TGTGCCAGCAGCCCAACCGGGGCGGGACAGGGAAGGACAGATACGCAGTATTTT. The chain recombines TRBV9 with TRBJ2-3, with 9 bases that match TRBD1. The CDR3 loop spans 18 amino acids. J gave up 3 bases and V 4 bases, and 15 bases lay outside the gene matches. Germline-derived CDR1 and CDR2 are SGDLS and YYNGEE.

The gene calls are TRBV3-1 (or the pseudogene TRBV3-2) and TRBJ2-3, with a possible D match to TRBD1 (5 bases). V lost 4 bases and J lost 0, with 11 bases in between. CDR1 LGHDT and CDR2 YNNKEL come from the germline V gene (reference sequence). The CDR3 is 15 amino acids. CDR3 sequence (DNA): TGTGCCAGCAGCCCTCTGACAGCTAGCACAGATACGCAGTATTTT. This sequence encodes CASSPLTASTDTQYF.

J is TRBJ2-3 and V is TRBV5-1, with 9 bases that match TRBD2. Germline V CDR1 and CDR2: SGHRS, YFSETQ. J was trimmed by 0 bases and V by 3 bases; bases with no gene match: 11. CDR3 size: 18 residues. The CDR3 loop reads CASSWRVAGATSTDTQYF. The CDR3 nucleotides read TGCGCCAGCAGCTGGAGGGTAGCGGGGGCTACTAGCACAGATACGCAGTATTTT.

V gene TRBV30 combines with J gene TRBJ1-3; D remains unclear. Per germline, CDR1 GTSNPN and CDR2 SVGIG (reference sequence). V lost 2 bases, J lost 3 bases, and 8 bases lay in between. This CDR3 has 13 residues. CDR3 loop: CAWSLGSGNTIYF. Written as DNA, the CDR3 is TGTGCCTGGAGTTTAGGGAGTGGAAACACCATATATTTT.

V gene TRBV5-4 combines with J gene TRBJ2-1; D ambiguous. V shed 5 bases and J shed 4 bases, with 10 bases lying between them. The CDR3 covers 13 residues. Looked up from germline, CDR1 is SGHNT and CDR2 is YYREEE (reference sequence). CDR3 sequence: CASRADSYNEQFF. In nucleotides, the CDR3 is TGTGCCAGCAGGGCTGACTCGTACAATGAGCAGTTCTTC.

The V call is TRBV28, the J call TRBJ1-1; no definite D call. Germline values: CDR1 MDHEN, CDR2 SYDVKM. The CDR3 covers 11 residues. V lost 5 bases and J lost 10, with 11 bases in between. CDR3 protein: CASSPRRGAFF. The DNA of the CDR3 is TGTGCCAGCAGTCCGCGTCGGGGAGCTTTCTTT.

The rearrangement joins TRBV7-3 to TRBJ2-2; 9 nucleotides agree with TRBD1. The CDR3 contains 15 residues. Germline CDR1 and CDR2: SGHTA and FQGTGA. With 5 bases clipped from V and 4 bases from J, the junction kept 5 bases outside the gene matches. The CDR3 protein is CASSPGQGGTGELFF. In nucleotides, the CDR3 is TGTGCCAGCAGCCCGGGACAGGGCGGCACCGGGGAGCTGTTTTTT. The complete variable domain, with remaining parts taken from reference TRBV7-3 and TRBJ2-2, reads GAGVSQTPSNKVTEKGKYVELRCDPISGHTALYWYRQSLGQGPEFLIYFQGTGAADDSGLPNDRFFAVRPEGSVSTLKIQRTERGDSAVYLCASSPGQGGTGELFFGEGSRLTVL.